A selection of T cell receptor beta chains follows, all from one sample in a study of cytomegalovirus exposure and HLA in healthy donors. Clones were sequenced by immunoSEQ multiplex PCR, and TCRdb holds only the in-frame ones, with some missing. The sample lists roughly 100,000 clones; approximately 77% were seen once. Sequencing used PBMCs. All receptors derive from a female donor in good health and CMV-seronegative. Both conserved end residues are part of each CDR3. A D gene is named only where the DNA matches it firmly. Only part of the rows carry a size: once, few, many, or a class if the clone is expanded.

d_gene	v_gene	abundance	j_gene	CDR3aa	CDR3nt
NA	TRBV19	NA	TRBJ1-5	CASRGGGPRRGQPQHF	TGTGCCAGTAGAGGGGGGGGCCCCCGGCGTGGTCAGCCCCAGCATTTT
NA	TRBV19	NA	TRBJ1-5	CASSITRDQPQHF	TGTGCCAGTAGTATAACCAGGGATCAGCCCCAGCATTTT
TRBD2	TRBV11-2	NA	TRBJ2-3	CASSPGLAGVGDTQYF	TGTGCCAGCAGCCCCGGACTAGCGGGGGTTGGAGATACGCAGTATTTT
TRBD1	TRBV27	NA	TRBJ2-7	CASMGTGTYEQYF	TGTGCCAGCATGGGGACAGGGACCTACGAGCAGTACTTC
NA	TRBV19	NA	TRBJ2-7	CASSRTTGATSYEQYF	TGTGCCAGTAGTAGAACGACAGGAGCGACTTCCTACGAGCAGTACTTC
TRBD1	TRBV5-4	NA	TRBJ1-2	CASSFQGENGYTF	TGTGCCAGCAGCTTTCAGGGGGAGAATGGCTACACCTTC
TRBD2	TRBV7-7	NA	TRBJ2-7	CASSLYRRREDYEQYF	TGTGCTAGCAGCTTGTATCGACGGCGGGAGGACTACGAGCAGTACTTC
NA	TRBV19	few	TRBJ1-2	CASSSGAGETNYGYTF	TGTGCCAGTAGTTCAGGGGCGGGGGAAACTAACTATGGCTACACCTTC
TRBD2	TRBV7-3	NA	TRBJ2-2	CASSLERGGTGELFF	TGTGCCAGCAGCCTAGAGCGGGGGGGCACCGGGGAGCTGTTTTTT
TRBD1	TRBV9	NA	TRBJ1-1	CASSPGTGRSSTEAFF	TGTGCCAGCAGCCCCGGGACAGGCAGATCTAGCACTGAAGCTTTCTTT
NA	TRBV6-1	NA	TRBJ2-7	CASNLSPGEEQYF	TGTGCCAGCAACCTGAGCCCAGGGGAAGAGCAGTACTTC
NA	TRBV7-2	once	TRBJ1-2	CASLPWGVNYGYTF	TGTGCCAGCCTCCCTTGGGGAGTTAACTATGGCTACACCTTC
TRBD1	TRBV5-4	NA	TRBJ2-7	CASSLPGTGGLEQYF	TGTGCCAGCAGCTTACCCGGGACAGGGGGCCTCGAGCAGTACTTC
NA	TRBV6-5	few	TRBJ1-2	CASSYQQGALTYGYTF	TGTGCCAGCAGTTATCAACAGGGCGCGCTTACCTATGGCTACACCTTC
TRBD1	TRBV5-1	NA	TRBJ1-1	CASSLLGRGLTEAFF	TGCGCCAGCAGCTTGCTTGGCAGGGGGCTTACTGAAGCTTTCTTT
NA	TRBV7-6	NA	TRBJ2-7	CASSLEDRRSYEQYF	TGTGCCAGCAGCCTCGAAGACAGGAGATCCTACGAGCAGTACTTC
TRBD1	TRBV7-9	NA	TRBJ1-1	CSSSPGTGVLNTEAFF	TGTTCCAGCAGCCCCGGGACAGGGGTCTTGAACACTGAAGCTTTCTTT
NA	TRBV14	NA	TRBJ1-3	CASSQDCQVNTIYF	TGTGCCAGCAGCCAAGATTGCCAGGTAAACACCATATATTTT
TRBD1	TRBV30	NA	TRBJ1-2	CAWNSIKGGQARVNYGYTF	TGTGCCTGGAACAGTATAAAGGGGGGACAGGCGAGGGTAAACTATGGCTACACCTTC
TRBD1	TRBV5-6	NA	TRBJ2-1	CASTVDRAGEQFF	TGTGCCAGCACCGTAGACAGGGCCGGCGAGCAGTTCTTC
TRBD1	TRBV30	few	TRBJ1-1	CAWAPTRDREHFF	TGTGCCTGGGCCCCGACAAGGGACAGGGAGCATTTCTTT
TRBD1	TRBV27	NA	TRBJ2-7	CASSSYRGGGESEQYF	TGTGCCAGCAGTTCGTACAGGGGCGGTGGGGAGAGCGAGCAGTACTTC
NA	TRBV9	NA	TRBJ2-7	CASSVGGGMVYEQYF	TGTGCCAGCAGCGTAGGAGGCGGGATGGTCTACGAGCAGTACTTC
NA	TRBV7-2	NA	TRBJ2-1	CASSPVRFPGPYNEQFF	TGTGCCAGCAGCCCAGTTCGCTTTCCTGGTCCCTACAATGAGCAGTTCTTC
TRBD2	TRBV28	NA	TRBJ2-7	CASNVGWARGSSYEQYF	TGTGCCAGCAATGTTGGCTGGGCGCGGGGGTCCTCCTACGAGCAGTACTTC
TRBD1	TRBV4-1	NA	TRBJ1-4	CASSQDRGPGKLFF	TGCGCCAGCAGCCAAGACAGGGGGCCAGGGAAACTGTTTTTT
NA	TRBV18	NA	TRBJ2-4	CASSLGQPLAKNIQYF	TGTGCCAGCTCTCTCGGACAGCCCTTAGCCAAAAACATTCAGTACTTC
TRBD1	TRBV30	NA	TRBJ1-4	CAWSVLGQGIEKLFF	TGTGCCTGGAGTGTCCTCGGACAGGGGATTGAAAAACTGTTTTTT
TRBD1	TRBV2	NA	TRBJ1-6	CASSESLTGAYNSPLHF	TGTGCCAGCAGTGAGTCTTTGACAGGGGCCTATAATTCACCCCTCCACTTT
TRBD1	TRBV6-6	NA	TRBJ2-7	CASSLNRGTYEQYF	TGTGCCAGCAGCTTAAACAGGGGGACATACGAGCAGTACTTC
NA	TRBV7-6	NA	TRBJ2-2	CASSYSPTGELFF	TGTGCCAGCAGCTACTCTCCCACCGGGGAGCTGTTTTTT
NA	TRBV4-1	NA	TRBJ1-1	CATSSRDTNTEAFF	TGCGCCACCTCTTCCCGGGATACGAACACTGAAGCTTTCTTT
TRBD1	TRBV6-5	NA	TRBJ2-4	CPIRQGGKNIQYF	TGTCCTATTAGACAGGGTGGAAAAAACATTCAGTACTTC
TRBD2	TRBV10-1	few	TRBJ2-4	CASSESGVVVGKNIQYF	TGCGCCAGCAGTGAGAGCGGGGTGGTAGTAGGCAAAAACATTCAGTACTTC
NA	TRBV6-1	few	TRBJ1-3	CASTEGGSSGNTIYF	TGTGCCAGCACTGAGGGGGGGAGCTCTGGAAACACCATATATTTT
NA	TRBV6-1	NA	TRBJ2-7	CASSQAGRAEEQYF	TGTGCCAGCAGCCAAGCGGGCAGGGCGGAGGAGCAGTACTTC
TRBD1	TRBV4-2	NA	TRBJ1-1	CASSQDPSEAGGATEAFF	TGTGCCAGCAGCCAAGATCCCAGTGAGGCAGGGGGCGCGACTGAAGCTTTCTTT
NA	TRBV5-1	NA	TRBJ2-7	CASSLRGGPYEQYF	TGCGCCAGCAGCTTAAGGGGAGGTCCCTACGAGCAGTACTTC
TRBD1	TRBV19	NA	TRBJ1-3	CASSTRGQKGNTIYF	TGTGCCAGTAGTACCAGGGGGCAGAAAGGAAACACCATATATTTT
NA	TRBV5-1	NA	TRBJ1-2	CASSLELSVGANYGYTF	TGCGCCAGCAGCTTGGAATTATCGGTAGGGGCTAACTATGGCTACACCTTC
NA	TRBV27	NA	TRBJ2-3	CASSPELDTQYF	TGTGCCAGCAGTCCCGAACTAGATACGCAGTATTTT
TRBD1	TRBV7-8	NA	TRBJ2-7	CASSFPGGTGYEQYF	TGTGCCAGCAGCTTCCCCGGTGGGACAGGGTACGAGCAGTACTTC
TRBD1	TRBV9	once	TRBJ1-4	CASSAGDRGRGEKLFF	TGTGCCAGCAGCGCAGGGGACAGGGGGAGAGGTGAAAAACTGTTTTTT
NA	TRBV28	NA	TRBJ2-2	CASSFRGRTTGELFF	TGTGCCAGCAGTTTTAGGGGCAGAACCACCGGGGAGCTGTTTTTT
TRBD2	TRBV7-8	NA	TRBJ2-1	CASSPRTRKGNEQFF	TGTGCCAGCAGCCCCCGGACTAGGAAGGGCAATGAGCAGTTCTTC
TRBD1	TRBV5-1	NA	TRBJ2-3	CASSLFWDRGLGDTQYF	TGCGCCAGCAGCTTGTTTTGGGACAGGGGGCTTGGAGATACGCAGTATTTT
TRBD2	TRBV18	few	TRBJ2-7	CASSPPGLAGVGEQYF	TGTGCCAGCTCACCACCGGGACTAGCGGGAGTGGGCGAGCAGTACTTC
TRBD1	TRBV7-8	NA	TRBJ1-3	CASSFLLNPGQGGFSGNTIYF	TGTGCCAGCAGCTTTCTCTTGAATCCGGGACAGGGAGGATTCTCTGGAAACACCATATATTTT
NA	TRBV25-1	NA	TRBJ2-1	CASSHPGGQSEGNEQFF	TGTGCCAGCAGTCATCCTGGCGGACAGTCCGAAGGAAATGAGCAGTTCTTC
TRBD1	TRBV5-1	NA	TRBJ2-7	CASSFRTGSSYEQYF	TGCGCCAGCAGTTTTCGGACAGGGAGCTCCTACGAGCAGTACTTC
NA	TRBV28	once	TRBJ2-6	CASSFLSGANVLTF	TGTGCCAGCAGTTTCCTCTCTGGGGCCAACGTCCTGACTTTC
TRBD2	TRBV6-4	NA	TRBJ2-1	CASSDFGTSATNEQFF	TGTGCCAGCAGTGACTTCGGGACTAGCGCTACGAATGAGCAGTTCTTC
NA	TRBV27	NA	TRBJ1-5	CASRIDSYNQPQHF	TGTGCCTCCAGAATAGACAGCTATAATCAGCCCCAGCATTTT
TRBD1	TRBV6-5	once	TRBJ2-1	CASSYSGTASYNEQFF	TGTGCCAGCAGTTACTCCGGGACAGCCTCCTACAATGAGCAGTTCTTC
NA	TRBV10-2	NA	TRBJ1-2	CASSEPGRQFGYTF	TGCGCCAGCAGCGAGCCAGGCCGGCAATTTGGCTACACCTTC
TRBD1	TRBV5-1	NA	TRBJ1-2	CASTPFGTGGFDGYTF	TGCGCCAGCACCCCCTTTGGGACAGGGGGTTTTGATGGCTACACCTTC
NA	TRBV5-4	NA	TRBJ1-1	CASSLQSNTEAFF	TGTGCCAGCAGCTTACAGAGTAACACTGAAGCTTTCTTT